The 5 T cell receptor beta chains listed next were all sequenced from one sample in a study of blood T cell repertoires in COVID-19. Generated by immunoSEQ multiplex PCR, the TCRdb table keeps only in-frame clones and is missing some. The repertoire consists of 200,000 or so clones, with approximately 90% occurring once and the leading ten covering roughly 2.5%. Sample: PBMCs or T cells enriched from blood (not recorded which). These TCRs come from a woman in her 30s who had recovered from COVID-19.

The genes are TRBV3-1 (or the pseudogene TRBV3-2) and TRBJ1-6; D might be TRBD1 (5 bases). The length of the CDR3 is 19 residues. Germline CDR1 LGHDT, CDR2 YNNKEL (reference sequence). Deletions cut 0 bases from V and 2 bases from J, with 17 bases between. The chain's CDR3 is CASSQEGLGGVPYNSPLHF. The CDR3 region has the DNA TGTGCCAGCAGCCAAGAAGGTCTCGGGGGAGTCCCCTATAATTCACCCCTCCACTTT.

The rearrangement joins TRBV12-5 to TRBJ1-6; D unresolved. Germline V gives CDR1 LGHNT, CDR2 FRNRAP. CDR3 length equals 12 residues. Trimming took 7 bases from V and 5 from J, leaving 6 bases between them. CDR3 nucleotides: TGTGCTAGTGCCGTAGATAATTCACCCCTCCACTTT. Amino acid sequence: CASAVDNSPLHF.

V gene TRBV4-1 combines with J gene TRBJ1-2; no clear D. The germline V gene encodes CDR1 MGHRA and CDR2 YSYEKL. There are 16 residues in the CDR3. Trimming removed 4 bases from V and 6 bases from J, with 21 bases in between. CDR3 in amino acids: CASSLQDNGVPNGYTF. The CDR3 coding sequence is TGCGCCAGCAGCCTACAAGATAACGGGGTCCCCAATGGCTACACCTTC.

The V call is TRBV3-1 (or the pseudogene TRBV3-2), the J call TRBJ2-1, with D unclear. V was cut by 1 base and J by 15 bases, with 19 bases left in between. CDR3 length: 14 residues. The germline CDR1 and CDR2 sequences are LGHDT and YNNKEL (reference sequence). The CDR3 sequence: CASSQGLMRQTTFF. The CDR3 DNA reads as TGTGCCAGCAGCCAAGGGTTGATGAGGCAAACTACGTTCTTC.

This clone was picked up a small number of times. The rearrangement uses TRBV2 and TRBJ1-5, with a tentative D call TRBD1 (6 bases). Trimming took off 5 bases at V and 2 bases at J, with 13 bases between the two ends. CDR3 size: 15 residues. In germline, CDR1 is SNHLY, CDR2 FYNNEI. The CDR3 sequence is CASSPDRFGNQPQHF. For the CDR3, the DNA is TGTGCCAGCAGTCCCGACAGGTTCGGCAATCAGCCCCAGCATTTT. The whole variable domain, remainder taken from reference TRBV2 and TRBJ1-5, is EPEVTQTPSHQVTQMGQEVILRCVPISNHLYFYWYRQILGQKVEFLVSFYNNEISEKSEIFDDQFSVERPDGSNFTLKIRSTKLEDSAMYFCASSPDRFGNQPQHFGDGTRLSIL.